This T cell receptor (beta chain) is from a study of a mutant IDH1 vaccine in newly diagnosed glioma. Study-wide background: Sex among treated patients split roughly 62% male, roughly 40% female; mean age was about 43 years. Whole-study results and caveats: Among patients, around 93% showed immune responses induced by the vaccine.

The CDR3 has 16 amino acids. Per germline, CDR1 SGHNT and CDR2 YYREEE (reference sequence). V lost 3 bases and J 10 bases, leaving 20 bases between the germline ends. The time point: week 35, safety follow-up. Alongside topical imiquimod, each dose of vaccine comprised 300 ug of mutant IDH1 20-mer peptide. All eight of the vaccinations patients received fell in weeks 1, 3, 5, 7, 11, 15, 19 and 23. Donors harbored newly found WHO grade 3 or 4 IDH1-mutant, ATRX-lost astrocytomas. Clones were sequenced by immunoSEQ multiplex PCR, and TCRdb holds only the in-frame ones, with some missing. Among some 33,000 clones listed, over 65% were seen once. With regard to this clone: Its antigen is undetermined.

The sequencing used PBMCs, collected from a glioma patient whose treatment included an IDH1 peptide vaccine. This chain joins TRBV5-4 and TRBJ1-6, with D perhaps TRBD1 (6 bases). The sequence derives from a woman aged 40 to 50 with glioma. The CDR3 reads CASSYGVGGARSPLHF. CDR3 sequence (DNA): TGTGCCAGCAGCTACGGGGTCGGGGGGGCGCGATCACCCCTCCACTTT.